These 32 T cell receptor beta chains share one sample of origin, sequenced in a study of blood T cell repertoires in acute mononucleosis. TCRdb's table, derived via immunoSEQ multiplex PCR, lists solely in-frame clones and lacks some. The sample shows around 2,000 clones, 25% to 35% of them seen only once. Time point indicated: acute infectious mononucleosis, at clinical presentation within 2 weeks of symptom onset (visit 1). Sequenced material: EBV YVL epitope tetramer+ CD8+ T cells sorted from PBMCs, taken during acute infectious mononucleosis. Subset defined: CD8 T cells binding a tetramer with EBV BRLF1 109-117 peptide (YVL-BR). The receptor set was obtained from a young woman with infectious mononucleosis caused by EBV.

The rearrangement uses TRBV11-2 and TRBJ2-7; 14 bases are shared with TRBD2. With V trimmed by 6 bases and J by 6 bases, 7 bases remained unmatched. The length of the CDR3 is 15 residues. Per the germline V gene, CDR1 is SGHAT and CDR2 is FQNNGV. The CDR3 sequence: CASRAGTSGSSEQYF. CDR3 DNA sequence: TGTGCCAGCAGGGCCGGGACTAGCGGGAGTTCCGAGCAGTACTTC.

The chain uses TRBV6-9 and TRBJ2-7; D is ambiguous. V was clipped by 6 bases and J by 7 bases, with 13 bases between them. Germline assignment: CDR1 MNHGY and CDR2 SVAAGI. This CDR3 spans 12 amino acids. The CDR3 here is CASRPQTGEQYF. The CDR3 DNA is TGTGCCAGCAGACCCCAGACCGGGGAGCAGTACTTC.

This clone occurred a few times. This chain uses TRBV27 with TRBJ1-2; D call uncertain. The germline V gene has CDR1 MNHEY and CDR2 SMNVEV (reference sequence). The CDR3 extends over 12 amino acids. The germline V and J ends were trimmed by 1 base and 5 bases, with 5 bases remaining between them. The CDR3, as DNA: TGTGCCAGCAGTTTATACAGTTATGGCTACACCTTC. It encodes CASSLYSYGYTF.

A remark on this clone: A far larger clone is one base from this, pointing to a likely read error. V is TRBV27 and J is TRBJ2-7; D is possibly TRBD1 (6 bases). The CDR3 is 14 amino acids. CDR1 is MNHEY, CDR2 SMNVEV, per germline (reference sequence). The CDR3 loop is CASSLGQPSGEQCF. For the CDR3, the DNA is TGTGCCAGCAGTTTAGGACAGCCGTCAGGAGAGCAGTGCTTC.

In this sample, this clone turned up a few times. Given a far larger clone just one base away, this is likely a sequencing read error. The rearrangement joins TRBV5-1 to TRBJ2-1; TRBD1 aligns across 8 bases. The CDR3 length is 12 residues. The junction had 0 bases not matched to a gene; V was cut back by 0 bases and J by 10 bases. CDR1 is SGHRS and CDR2 is YFSETQ in the germline V gene. CDR3 amino acids: CASSLAGGEQFF. The CDR3 DNA follows: TGCGCCAGCAGCTTGGCAGGGGGCGAGCAGTTCTTC.

The V gene is TRBV18, the J gene TRBJ2-3; D tentatively reads TRBD1 or TRBD2 (5 bases each). This CDR3 region has 17 residues. Germline V gives CDR1 KGHSH, CDR2 LQKENI. The V end lost 8 bases, the J end lost 2 bases, and 23 bases lay between the germline ends. The chain's CDR3 is CASSSSMTASFTDTQYF. The CDR3 region has the DNA TGTGCCAGCAGTTCTTCAATGACAGCTAGCTTCACAGATACGCAGTATTTT.

The chain combines TRBV27 with TRBJ1-2, with D unresolved. Germline-derived CDR1 and CDR2 are MNHEY and SMNVEV (reference sequence). Trimming removed 3 bases at V and 4 bases at J, with 15 bases between. The CDR3 runs to 15 residues. CDR3 region: CASSFLLGGGYGYTF. The CDR3 DNA follows: TGTGCCAGCAGTTTCCTTCTGGGAGGAGGCTATGGCTACACCTTC.

This clone was counted at least ten times. This likely traces to a read error, being one base from a far larger clone. This rearrangement joins TRBV5-1 to TRBJ2-7; the match to TRBD2 covers 10 bases. Per germline, CDR1 SGHRS and CDR2 YFSETQ. The ends lost 2 bases at V and 5 bases at J; junction bases unmatched: 7. The CDR3 is 15 residues long. For the CDR3, the DNA is TGCGCCAGCAGCTTAGTCCTAGCGGGAGTTCACGAGCAGTACTTC. Translation: CASSLVLAGVHEQYF.

A few counts support this clone. The chain joins TRBV27 to TRBJ1-1, with D perhaps TRBD1 (6 bases). Germline lookup yields CDR1 MNHEY and CDR2 SMNVEV (reference sequence). This CDR3 is built from 16 residues. Trimming removed 7 bases at V and 0 bases at J, with 18 bases between. The CDR3 DNA reads TGTGCCAGCATTTTTCTGGGACATACAATGAACACTGAAGCTTTCTTT. Translated: CASIFLGHTMNTEAFF.

This clone was counted at least ten times. The J gene is TRBJ2-7, the V gene TRBV2; TRBD1 matches 7 bases. Germline lookup yields CDR1 SNHLY and CDR2 FYNNEI. V lost 5 bases, J lost 3 bases, and 7 bases stayed unmatched. This CDR3 has 14 amino acids. The CDR3 spells CASSPWDRVYEQYF. The CDR3 DNA follows: TGTGCCAGCAGTCCCTGGGACAGAGTCTACGAGCAGTACTTC.

In this sample, this clone turned up a few times. A junction boundary mismatches the germline segment, possibly from a read error. The chain uses TRBV27 and TRBJ1-2; D is uncertain. Germline CDR1 is MNHEY and CDR2 is SMNVEV (reference sequence). The CDR3 totals 14 residues. CDR3 protein: CATSDPNGVFGYTF. CDR3 DNA sequence: TGTGCCACCAGTGATCCCAACGGGGTTTTTGGCTACACCTTC.

Details on this clone: The CDR3 carries no conserved terminal phenylalanine or tryptophan, so it likely arises from a read error. The rearrangement joins TRBV27 to TRBJ1-1; weak D call: TRBD1 (6 bases). Trimming cost V 5 bases and J 7 bases, with 14 bases left between them. Germline lookup yields CDR1 MNHEY and CDR2 SMNVEV (reference sequence). The length of the CDR3 is 13 residues. The CDR3 DNA reads TGTGCCAGCAGTGAGTGGGGGCTCGGTGAAGCTTTCTGT. Translated, it gives CASSEWGLGEAFC.

By share of the sample, this clone is medium-sized (0.01 to 0.1%). The chain couples TRBV7-8 to TRBJ2-2, with TRBD2 matching over 7 bases. Trimming cost V 0 bases and J 9 bases; bases outside gene matches: 4. CDR3 length: 14 residues. From germline, CDR1 is SGHVS and CDR2 FQNEAQ. CDR3: CASSLAAGVWELFF. The CDR3, as DNA: TGTGCCAGCAGCTTAGCTGCGGGAGTATGGGAGCTGTTTTTT.

CDR3 amino acids: CASSLSTGFTGELFF. The CDR3 coding sequence is TGTGCCAGCAGTTTATCGACAGGGTTCACCGGGGAGCTGTTTTTT. The J gene is TRBJ2-2, the V gene TRBV25-1, with 7 bases matching TRBD1. Trimming cost V 5 bases and J 4 bases; bases outside gene matches: 7. This CDR3 has 15 residues. Germline V gene lookup returns CDR1 MGHDK and CDR2 SYGVNS.

In its sample, this clone was seen a few times. A far larger clone is a single base away, which makes a read error likely. The sample has other DNA sequences that encode this CDR3 too. This chain uses TRBV23-1 with TRBJ2-7; D not certain. TRBV23-1 belongs to the ORF category, with a function that is uncertain. There are 13 residues in the CDR3. V lost 3 bases to trimming and J lost 3 bases, with 9 bases between them. CDR3 region: CASSQLGSYEQYF. The CDR3 DNA follows: TGCGCCAGCAGTCAGCTAGGTAGCTACGAGCAGTACTTC.

A few counts support this clone. At the DNA level, this CDR3 is encoded by other sequences in the same sample as well. The chain uses TRBV29-1 and TRBJ2-1; 9 bases match TRBD1. Trimming at V came to 6 bases and at J to 0 bases, leaving 24 bases not matched to a gene. This CDR3 contains 21 residues. Looked up from germline, CDR1 is SQVTM and CDR2 is ANQGSEA. The CDR3 spells CSVGGTGSGTIGAYSYNEQFF. The CDR3 nucleotides read TGCAGCGTAGGAGGGACAGGGTCCGGTACTATCGGGGCATACTCCTACAATGAGCAGTTCTTC.

This chain connects TRBV27 to TRBJ2-3; 8 bases fit TRBD1. The CDR3 runs 15 residues. The germline V gene encodes CDR1 MNHEY and CDR2 SMNVEV (reference sequence). V lost 8 bases and J lost 1; bases outside the gene matches: 8. The CDR3 loop reads CASSPSTGGTDTQYF. The DNA for the CDR3 is TGTGCCAGCTCACCCTCGACAGGGGGCACAGATACGCAGTATTTT.

V is TRBV5-6 and J is TRBJ2-7; D remains unclear. CDR1 and CDR2 from the germline V gene are SGHDT and YYEEEE. Trimming removed 4 bases from V and 2 bases from J, with 10 bases in between. This CDR3 is 13 amino acids long. CDR3 nucleotide sequence: TGTGCCAGCAGCCAAGATGCGGCCTACGAGCAGTACTTC. It is translated as CASSQDAAYEQYF.

This clone has only a few counts. This chain joins TRBV30 and TRBJ2-1; 8 bases line up with TRBD1. Germline V gives CDR1 GTSNPN, CDR2 SVGIG (reference sequence). The CDR3 extends over 13 amino acids. The J segment lost 4 bases and the V segment lost 8 bases, leaving 7 bases of the junction unmatched. The CDR3 is CASSWTGYNEQFF. CDR3 sequence (DNA): TGTGCCAGCAGTTGGACAGGGTACAATGAGCAGTTCTTC.

This clone was found a few times. The V and J genes are TRBV7-7 and TRBJ2-5; tentatively, D is TRBD1 or TRBD2 (6 bases each). The germline V and J ends were trimmed by 4 bases and 5 bases, with 14 bases remaining between them. Germline V CDR1 and CDR2: SSHAT, FNYEAQ (reference sequence). The CDR3 is made up of 14 amino acids. The CDR3 protein is CASSSPGAAETQYF. CDR3 sequence (DNA): TGTGCCAGCAGCTCCCCGGGGGCAGCGGAGACCCAGTACTTC.

J is TRBJ2-1 and V is TRBV30; 13 bases line up with TRBD2. Per the germline V gene, CDR1 is GTSNPN and CDR2 is SVGIG (reference sequence). V trimming: 5 bases; J trimming: 0 bases; junction bases outside the gene matches: 7. There are 17 residues in the CDR3. CDR3: CAWSGTSGAYSYNEQFF. The CDR3 DNA is TGTGCCTGGTCCGGGACTAGCGGGGCATACTCCTACAATGAGCAGTTCTTC.

In the case of this clone: A junction boundary mismatches the germline segment, possibly from a read error. V and J are TRBV29-1 and TRBJ2-1, with 13 positions matching TRBD2. The CDR3 has 21 residues. CDR1 and CDR2 from the germline V gene are SQVTM and ANQGSEA. The CDR3 DNA reads TGCAGCGTAGGAGGGACTGGGTCCGGGACTAGCGGGGCATACTCCTACAGTGAGCAGTTCTTC. Translated, it gives CSVGGTGSGTSGAYSYSEQFF.

The rearrangement joins TRBV29-1 to TRBJ2-1; 13 nucleotides match TRBD2. Unmatched junction bases numbered 31, after V lost 6 bases and J lost 11 bases. CDR3 length equals 21 residues. CDR1 and CDR2 (germline): SQVTM, ANQGSEA. CDR3 loop: CSVGGTGSGTSGEYSYIKQFF. Here the CDR3 DNA reads TGCAGCGTAGGAGGGACAGGGTCCGGGACTAGCGGGGAATACTCCTACATTAAGCAGTTCTTC.

J is TRBJ2-1 and V is TRBV2, with D possibly being TRBD2 (5 bases). The CDR3 has 12 amino acids. Germline V gene data show CDR1 as SNHLY and CDR2 as FYNNEI. The V end lost 6 bases, the J end lost 8 bases, and 11 bases lay between the germline ends. Written as DNA, the CDR3 is TGTGCCAGCAGCCGCTATAGCGATGAGCAGTTCTTC. Residues: CASSRYSDEQFF. The full variable domain, its missing parts supplied by reference TRBV2 and TRBJ2-1, is EPEVTQTPSHQVTQMGQEVILRCVPISNHLYFYWYRQILGQKVEFLVSFYNNEISEKSEIFDDQFSVERPDGSNFTLKIRSTKLEDSAMYFCASSRYSDEQFFGPGTRLTVL.

The chain employs TRBV23-1 and TRBJ2-4; D may correspond to TRBD1 or TRBD2 (5 bases each). TRBV23-1 is an ORF for which the function is uncertain. The CDR3 covers 13 residues. The V and J ends lost 0 bases and 15 bases respectively, with 15 bases between them. The CDR3 DNA reads TGCGCCAGCAGTCAATCTAAGGTTGATGGGGGGTACTTC. It is translated as CASSQSKVDGGYF.

This rearrangement joins TRBV5-6 to TRBJ2-3, with 11 bases lining up with TRBD2. Germline CDR1 reads SGHDT; CDR2 reads YYEEEE. Losses at the gene ends were 4 bases for V and 5 bases for J; bases not matched to a gene: 6. CDR3 length: 15 amino acids. The DNA of the CDR3 is TGTGCCAGCAGCGAACTAGCGGGAGTGGGAGATACGCAGTATTTT. Translation gives CASSELAGVGDTQYF.

V gene TRBV7-6 combines with J gene TRBJ2-1, with D maybe TRBD2 (5 bases). This CDR3 has 13 residues. V shed 5 bases and J shed 7 bases, with 12 bases lying between them. CDR1 and CDR2 (germline): SGHVS, FNYEAQ. The CDR3: CASSPLGLNEQFF. The CDR3, as DNA: TGTGCCAGCAGCCCCCTAGGACTTAATGAGCAGTTCTTC.

The genes are TRBV6-5 and TRBJ2-1; possibly TRBD2 for D (6 bases). This CDR3 is 12 amino acids long. Between the trimmed V and J ends, which lost 5 bases and 9 bases, there was a span of 11 bases. Looked up from germline, CDR1 is MNHEY and CDR2 is SVGAGI. In DNA form, the CDR3 reads TGTGCCAGCAGTCCCATGGGGGGTGAGCAGTTCTTC. This gives the protein CASSPMGGEQFF.

This clone was picked up a small number of times. A far larger clone differs by one base, so this is likely a read error. V usage is TRBV28 and J usage is TRBJ1-5, with D perhaps TRBD1 (6 bases). CDR1 is MDHEN and CDR2 is SYDVKM in the germline V gene. The CDR3 runs 15 residues. The CDR3 region has the DNA TGTGCCAGCAGTTTCCTTCTGGGGGGGGCTCAGCCCGAGCATTTT. Its translation: CASSFLLGGAQPEHF. Supplemented by reference TRBV28 and TRBJ1-5, the full variable domain reads DVKVTQSSRYLVKRTGEKVFLECVQDMDHENMFWYRQDPGLGLRLIYFSYDVKMKEKGDIPEGYSVSREKKERFSLILESASTNQTSMYLCASSFLLGGAQPEHFGDGTRLSIL.

This clone was counted many times. The gene calls are TRBV23-1 and TRBJ1-5; D is perhaps TRBD1 (5 bases). TRBV23-1 is filed as an ORF, its function uncertain. The CDR3 length is 17 residues. The germline V and J ends were trimmed by 11 bases and 0 bases, with 23 bases remaining between them. As DNA, the CDR3 is TGCGCCTGGCAAAATGCGGGACCAATAATTAGCAATCAGCCCCAGCATTTT. Amino acid sequence: CAWQNAGPIISNQPQHF.

This clone is labeled as medium-sized (0.01 to 0.1%). The rearrangement links TRBV5-5 to TRBJ2-7; TRBD2 matches at 14 bases. In germline, CDR1 is SGHKS, CDR2 YYEKEE (reference sequence). CDR3 length: 15 amino acids. With V trimmed by 4 bases and J by 6 bases, 6 bases remained unmatched. The CDR3 region is CASSTGTSGSSEQYF. The CDR3 nucleotides read TGTGCCAGCAGCACCGGGACTAGCGGGAGTTCCGAGCAGTACTTC.

The CDR3 loop is CSVGGTGSWTSGAYSYNEQFF. The CDR3 DNA sequence: TGCAGCGTAGGAGGGACAGGGTCCTGGACTAGCGGGGCTTACTCCTACAATGAGCAGTTCTTC. This chain connects TRBV29-1 to TRBJ2-1, with 12 positions matching TRBD2. The CDR3 is 21 amino acids. J gave up 0 bases and V 6 bases, and 21 bases lay outside the gene matches. Germline-derived CDR1 and CDR2 are SQVTM and ANQGSEA.